This TCR beta chain came from a study of OX40 agonist ivuxolimab in advanced cancers. Assay: immunoSEQ multiplex PCR; the TCRdb copy retains only in-frame clones and omits some. This table has under 20,000 clones, roughly 72% appearing once. V was shortened by 5 bases and J by 5 bases, with 24 bases between the two germline ends. Germline V CDR1 and CDR2: MNHEY, SMNVEV (reference sequence). The CDR3 covers 17 residues. The table lists this clone with a count of one. The chain combines TRBV27 with TRBJ2-5, with D perhaps TRBD1 or TRBD2 (6 bases each). The receptor was derived from an adult with an advanced solid tumor such as melanoma, head and neck, liver or kidney cancer. Source: CD4+ or CD8+ T cells sorted from blood, taken in a trial of the OX40 agonist ivuxolimab. The chain's CDR3 is CASSPSVSPGGLETQYF. The CDR3 nucleotides are TGTGCCAGCAGTCCATCGGTGTCGCCCGGGGGCTTGGAGACCCAGTACTTC.